The clone carrying this T cell receptor (beta chain) was counted only a few times. The antigen is not known. Produced via immunoSEQ multiplex PCR; TCRdb's table is partial and in-frame only. Altogether about 350,000 clones are present, roughly 84% being singletons, with the ten largest covering around 3.3%. These data originate in a study of Ad26.COV2.S vaccination and SARS-CoV-2 variants. As for the study in general: Donor was in the COV1001 Ad26.COV2.S trial arm. In the study, Ad26.COV2.S was injected intramuscularly once, or twice 56 days apart. Study-wide results and caveats: Vaccinees displayed broader spike-specific TCR repertoires than placebo recipients.

The treatment: about 20 received Ad26.COV2.S at low or high dose, single or two shots; several received placebo; per-sample allocation not given. Samples came from day 63 after the first vaccine or placebo injection. Trimming shortened V by 2 bases and J by 0 bases, and 11 bases separated the two germline ends. Germline CDR1 is SGHTA and CDR2 is FQGNSA. The CDR3 consists of 15 residues. The chain recombines TRBV7-2 with TRBJ2-7; D is undetermined. Sequencing was performed on peripheral blood, taken in a trial of Ad26.COV2.S vaccine versus placebo. The TCR was taken from a person between 18 and 59 years old who received the Ad26.COV2.S COVID-19 vaccine or a placebo. The CDR3 nucleotides are TGTGCCAGCAGCTTATACGCGGCGAGCTCCTACGAGCAGTACTTC. Translation gives CASSLYAASSYEQYF. The entire variable domain, with the rest obtained from reference TRBV7-2 and TRBJ2-7, is as follows: GAGVSQSPSNKVTEKGKDVELRCDPISGHTALYWYRQSLGQGLEFLIYFQGNSAPDKSGLPSDRFSAERTGGSVSTLTIQRTQQEDSAVYLCASSLYAASSYEQYFGPGTRLTVT.